Shown below are 11 T cell receptor beta chains from a single sample sequenced in a study of T cell repertoires in cytomegalovirus infection. TCRdb re-derived calls from the reads in MiXCR, one entry per CDR3 protein. The repertoire has some 230,000 distinct CDR3 sequences, 20% to 25% of them found once; the top ten carry roughly 18%. Material: CD8+ T cells from PBMCs. These receptors all come from a human donor in good health (CMV status not recorded). Some clones in this sample may be carry-over from other donors' samples.

This clonotype was found a few times. The rearrangement joins TRBV11-2 to TRBJ2-3; a possible D gene is TRBD1 (5 bases). Trimming removed 4 bases from V and 4 bases from J, with 12 bases in between. Germline-derived CDR1 and CDR2 are SGHAT and FQNNGV. CDR3 length equals 14 residues. CDR3: CASSSATEADTQYF. DNA of the CDR3: TGTGCCAGCAGCTCCGCGACAGAGGCAGATACGCAGTATTTT.

The sample holds many counts of this clonotype. CDR3 protein: CASSYSGTGNTIYF. CDR3 sequence (DNA): TGTGCCAGCAGTTACTCTGGGACTGGAAACACCATATATTTT. This sequence joins TRBV6-5 and TRBJ1-3; unclear D gene. The germline V and J ends were trimmed by 0 bases and 2 bases, with 5 bases remaining between them. CDR3 length: 14 amino acids. CDR1 and CDR2 from the germline V gene are MNHEY and SVGAGI.

This clonotype was seen a few times. CDR3 sequence: CASSLEGTDYEQYF. CDR3 bases: TGTGCCAGCAGTTTAGAGGGCACGGACTACGAGCAGTACTTC. V and J are TRBV12-3 or TRBV12-4 and TRBJ2-7; D unclear. V lost 1 base and J lost 3, with 10 bases in between. This CDR3 comprises 14 residues.

The table lists this clonotype with a few counts. V and J are TRBV20-1 and TRBJ1-1, with D possibly being TRBD1 (5 bases). V gave up 3 bases and J gave up 3 bases, with 14 bases separating them. The CDR3 extends over 14 amino acids. Germline V CDR1 and CDR2: DFQATT, SNEGSKA (reference sequence). CDR3 in amino acids: CSASRRADYTEAFF. In DNA, the CDR3 is TGCAGTGCTAGTCGCAGGGCAGATTACACTGAAGCTTTCTTT.

This clonotype occurred a few times. V gene TRBV20-1 combines with J gene TRBJ2-7; weak D call: TRBD2 (6 bases). Between the trimmed V and J ends, which lost 1 base and 4 bases, there was a span of 20 bases. In germline, CDR1 is DFQATT, CDR2 SNEGSKA (reference sequence). The CDR3 runs to 16 residues. CDR3 nucleotides: TGCAGTGCTAGAGTCGCGGAGGGGCTAACTCCTTACGAGCAGTACTTC. Translation gives CSARVAEGLTPYEQYF.

In its sample, this clonotype was seen a few times. This chain connects TRBV19 to TRBJ1-5, with 8 bases matching TRBD1. The CDR3 has 14 amino acids. Germline values: CDR1 LNHDA, CDR2 SQIVND (reference sequence). Germline trimming cut 3 bases from V and 6 bases from J; bases unmatched to any gene: 4. DNA for the CDR3: TGTGCCAGTAGTATTCAGGGGGCTGGTCAGCCCCAGCATTTT. Its translation is CASSIQGAGQPQHF.

The chain carries TRBV12-3 or TRBV12-4 and TRBJ2-2; 8 bases are a match to TRBD1. J lost 5 bases, V lost 5 bases, and 16 bases had no gene match. There are 18 residues in the CDR3. Here the CDR3 DNA reads TGTGCCAGCAGTCGACCCAGCGACTGGGACAGGAGGACCGGGGAGCTGTTTTTT. It is translated as CASSRPSDWDRRTGELFF.

The genes are TRBV7-6 and TRBJ2-2; TRBD2 is a possible D gene (6 bases). The germline V and J ends were trimmed by 4 bases and 6 bases, with 12 bases remaining between them. The CDR3 runs 14 residues. CDR1 is SGHVS, CDR2 FNYEAQ, per germline. CDR3 region: CASSSGLTAGELFF. The CDR3 nucleotides are TGTGCCAGCAGCTCCGGACTAACTGCCGGGGAGCTGTTTTTT.

The genes are TRBV10-3 and TRBJ2-5; D may be TRBD2 (5 bases). The CDR3 sequence is 11 residues long. Trimming removed 4 bases from V and 5 bases from J, with 5 bases in between. CDR1 ENHRY and CDR2 SYGVKD come from the germline V gene. CDR3 loop: CAISAGETQYF. In DNA form, the CDR3 reads TGTGCCATCAGTGCGGGGGAGACCCAGTACTTC.

This clonotype has at least ten counts. The rearrangement joins TRBV7-8 to TRBJ1-2; unclear D gene. Germline CDR1 SGHVS, CDR2 FQNEAQ. The CDR3 length is 13 residues. V was cut by 2 bases and J by 0 bases, with 4 bases left in between. Written as DNA, the CDR3 is TGTGCCAGCAGCTTATGGGCTAACTATGGCTACACCTTC. It encodes CASSLWANYGYTF.

The chain couples TRBV5-5 to TRBJ1-2; possibly TRBD1 for D (5 bases). Germline V gene sequence: CDR1 SGHKS, CDR2 YYEKEE (reference sequence). V was shortened by 2 bases and J by 1 base, with 9 bases between the two germline ends. The CDR3 spans 14 residues. CDR3 DNA: TGTGCCAGCAGCTTCGGGGGAAGTAACTATGGCTACACCTTC. Amino acid sequence: CASSFGGSNYGYTF.